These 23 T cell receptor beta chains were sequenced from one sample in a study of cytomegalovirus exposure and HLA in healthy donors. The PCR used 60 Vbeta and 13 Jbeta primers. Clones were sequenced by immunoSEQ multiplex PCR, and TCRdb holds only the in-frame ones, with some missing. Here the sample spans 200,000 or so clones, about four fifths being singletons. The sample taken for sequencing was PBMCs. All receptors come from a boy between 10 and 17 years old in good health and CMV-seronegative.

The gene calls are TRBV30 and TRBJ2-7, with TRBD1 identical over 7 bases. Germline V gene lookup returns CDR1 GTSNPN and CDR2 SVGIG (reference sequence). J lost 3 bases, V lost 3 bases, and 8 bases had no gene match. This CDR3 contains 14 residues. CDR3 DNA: TGTGCCTGGAGGGCCCGGGACAGTGGCTACGAGCAGTACTTC. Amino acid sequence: CAWRARDSGYEQYF.

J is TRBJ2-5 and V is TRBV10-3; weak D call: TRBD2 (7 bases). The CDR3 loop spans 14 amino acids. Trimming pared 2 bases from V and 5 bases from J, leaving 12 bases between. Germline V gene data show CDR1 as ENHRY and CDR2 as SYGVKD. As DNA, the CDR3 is TGTGCCATCAGTGAGGGGGGGGGCGCTGAGACCCAGTACTTC. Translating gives CAISEGGGAETQYF.

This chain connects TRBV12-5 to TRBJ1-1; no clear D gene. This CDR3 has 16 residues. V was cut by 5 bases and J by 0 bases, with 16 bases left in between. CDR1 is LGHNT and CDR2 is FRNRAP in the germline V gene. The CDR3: CASGRTRSPLNTEAFF. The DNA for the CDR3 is TGTGCTAGTGGTAGAACACGGAGCCCCTTGAACACTGAAGCTTTCTTT.

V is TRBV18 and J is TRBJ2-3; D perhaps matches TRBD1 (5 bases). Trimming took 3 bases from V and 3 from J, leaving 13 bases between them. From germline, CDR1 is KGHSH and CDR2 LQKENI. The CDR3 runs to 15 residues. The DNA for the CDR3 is TGTGCCAGCTCACCCGGTCCCAAGGGGACAGATACGCAGTATTTT. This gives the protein CASSPGPKGTDTQYF.

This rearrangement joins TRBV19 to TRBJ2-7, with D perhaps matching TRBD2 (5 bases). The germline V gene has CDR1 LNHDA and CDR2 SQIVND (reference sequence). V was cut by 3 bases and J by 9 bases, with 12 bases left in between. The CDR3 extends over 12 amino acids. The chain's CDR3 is CASSILFGVQYF. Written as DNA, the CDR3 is TGTGCCAGTAGTATTCTTTTCGGGGTGCAGTACTTC. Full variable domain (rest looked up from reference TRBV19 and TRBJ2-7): DGGITQSPKYLFRKEGQNVTLSCEQNLNHDAMYWYRQDPGQGLRLIYYSQIVNDFQKGDIAEGYSVSREKKESFPLTVTSAQKNPTAFYLCASSILFGVQYFGPGTRLTVT.

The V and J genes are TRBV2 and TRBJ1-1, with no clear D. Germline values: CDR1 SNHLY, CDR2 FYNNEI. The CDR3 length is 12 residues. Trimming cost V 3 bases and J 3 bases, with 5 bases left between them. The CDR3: CASSDGDTEAFF. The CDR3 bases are TGTGCCAGCAGTGACGGGGACACTGAAGCTTTCTTT. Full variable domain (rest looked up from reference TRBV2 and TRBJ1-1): EPEVTQTPSHQVTQMGQEVILRCVPISNHLYFYWYRQILGQKVEFLVSFYNNEISEKSEIFDDQFSVERPDGSNFTLKIRSTKLEDSAMYFCASSDGDTEAFFGQGTRLTVV.

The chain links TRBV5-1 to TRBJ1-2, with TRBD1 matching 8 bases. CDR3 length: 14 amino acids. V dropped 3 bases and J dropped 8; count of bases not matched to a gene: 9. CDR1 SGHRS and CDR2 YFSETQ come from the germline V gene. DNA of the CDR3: TGCGCCAGCAGCTCTCAGGGGGCGTATATCGGCTACACCTTC. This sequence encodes CASSSQGAYIGYTF.

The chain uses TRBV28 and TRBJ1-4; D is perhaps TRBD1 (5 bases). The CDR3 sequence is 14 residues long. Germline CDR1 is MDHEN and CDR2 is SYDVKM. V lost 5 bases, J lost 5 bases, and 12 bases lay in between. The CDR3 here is CASSLRATNEKLFF. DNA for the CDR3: TGTGCCAGCAGTCTCAGGGCCACCAATGAAAAACTGTTTTTT.

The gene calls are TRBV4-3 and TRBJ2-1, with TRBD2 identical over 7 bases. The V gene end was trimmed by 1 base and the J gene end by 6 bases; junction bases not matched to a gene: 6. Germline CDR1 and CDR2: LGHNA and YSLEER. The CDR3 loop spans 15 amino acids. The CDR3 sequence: CASSQASSGGNEQFF. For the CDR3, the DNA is TGCGCCAGCAGCCAAGCTTCTAGCGGTGGCAATGAGCAGTTCTTC.

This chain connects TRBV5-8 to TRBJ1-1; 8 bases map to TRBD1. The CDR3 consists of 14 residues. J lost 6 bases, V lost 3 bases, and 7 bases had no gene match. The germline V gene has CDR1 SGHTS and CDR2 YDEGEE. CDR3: CASSSRQGHSEAFF. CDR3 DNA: TGTGCCAGCAGCTCGCGACAGGGGCACTCTGAAGCTTTCTTT.

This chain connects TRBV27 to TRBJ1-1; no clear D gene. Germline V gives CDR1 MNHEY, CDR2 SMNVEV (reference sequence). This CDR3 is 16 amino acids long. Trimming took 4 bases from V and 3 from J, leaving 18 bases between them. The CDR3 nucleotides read TGTGCCAGCAGTTCTGGGCAATTTCTAAGAGACACTGAAGCTTTCTTT. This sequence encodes CASSSGQFLRDTEAFF.

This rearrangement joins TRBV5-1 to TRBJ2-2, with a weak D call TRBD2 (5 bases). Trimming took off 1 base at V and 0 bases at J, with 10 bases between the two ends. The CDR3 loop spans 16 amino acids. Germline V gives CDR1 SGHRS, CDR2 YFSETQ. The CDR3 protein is CASSLMGSANTGELFF. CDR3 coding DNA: TGCGCCAGCAGCTTGATGGGGAGCGCGAACACCGGGGAGCTGTTTTTT.

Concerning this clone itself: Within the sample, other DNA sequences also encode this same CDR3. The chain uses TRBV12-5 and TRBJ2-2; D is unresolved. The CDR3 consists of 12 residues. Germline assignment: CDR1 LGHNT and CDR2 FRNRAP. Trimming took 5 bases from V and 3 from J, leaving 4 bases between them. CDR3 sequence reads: CASGPDTGELFF. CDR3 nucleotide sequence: TGTGCTAGTGGTCCCGACACCGGGGAGCTGTTTTTT.

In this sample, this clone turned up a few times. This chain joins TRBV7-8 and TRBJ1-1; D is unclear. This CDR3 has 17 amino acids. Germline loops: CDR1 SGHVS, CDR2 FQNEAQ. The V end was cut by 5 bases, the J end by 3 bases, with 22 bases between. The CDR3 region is CASSHFSGLNRYTEAFF. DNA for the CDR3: TGTGCCAGCAGCCACTTCAGCGGGTTGAATCGGTACACTGAAGCTTTCTTT.

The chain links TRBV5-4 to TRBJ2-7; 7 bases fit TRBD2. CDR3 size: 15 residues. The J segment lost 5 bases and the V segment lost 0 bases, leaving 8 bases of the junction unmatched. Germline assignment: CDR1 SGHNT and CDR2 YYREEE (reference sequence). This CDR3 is CASSLAASGSNEQYF. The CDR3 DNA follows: TGTGCCAGCAGCTTGGCCGCTAGCGGAAGTAACGAGCAGTACTTC.

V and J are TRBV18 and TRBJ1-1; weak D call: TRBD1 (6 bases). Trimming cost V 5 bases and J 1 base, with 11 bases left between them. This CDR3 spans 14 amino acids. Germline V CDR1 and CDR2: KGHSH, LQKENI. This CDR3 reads CASSSQGSNTEAFF. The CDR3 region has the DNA TGTGCCAGCTCATCGCAGGGGTCGAACACTGAAGCTTTCTTT.

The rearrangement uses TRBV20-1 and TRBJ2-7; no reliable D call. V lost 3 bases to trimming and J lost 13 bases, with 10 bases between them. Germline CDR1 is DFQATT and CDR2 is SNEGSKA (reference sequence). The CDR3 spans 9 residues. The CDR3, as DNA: TGCAGTGCTAGCCGGAGTGAATACTTC. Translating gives CSASRSEYF.

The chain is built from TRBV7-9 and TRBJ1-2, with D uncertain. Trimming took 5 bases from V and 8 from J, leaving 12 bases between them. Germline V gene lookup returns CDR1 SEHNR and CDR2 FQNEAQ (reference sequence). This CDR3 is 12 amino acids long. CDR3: CASSTFSMGYTF. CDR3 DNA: TGTGCCAGCAGCACCTTTAGCATGGGCTACACCTTC. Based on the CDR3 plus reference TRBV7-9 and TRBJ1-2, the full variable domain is DTGVSQNPRHKITKRGQNVTFRCDPISEHNRLYWYRQTLGQGPEFLTYFQNEAQLEKSRLLSDRFSAERPKGSFSTLEIQRTEQGDSAMYLCASSTFSMGYTFGSGTRLTVV.

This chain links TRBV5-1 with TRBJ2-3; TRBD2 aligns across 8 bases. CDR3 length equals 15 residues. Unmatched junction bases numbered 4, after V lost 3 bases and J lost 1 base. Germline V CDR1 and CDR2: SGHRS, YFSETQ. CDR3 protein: CASSWSGGRTDTQYF. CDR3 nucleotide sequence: TGCGCCAGCAGCTGGAGCGGGGGACGCACAGATACGCAGTATTTT. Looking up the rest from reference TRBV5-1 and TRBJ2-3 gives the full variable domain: KAGVTQTPRYLIKTRGQQVTLSCSPISGHRSVSWYQQTPGQGLQFLFEYFSETQRNKGNFPGRFSGRQFSNSRSEMNVSTLELGDSALYLCASSWSGGRTDTQYFGPGTRLTVL.

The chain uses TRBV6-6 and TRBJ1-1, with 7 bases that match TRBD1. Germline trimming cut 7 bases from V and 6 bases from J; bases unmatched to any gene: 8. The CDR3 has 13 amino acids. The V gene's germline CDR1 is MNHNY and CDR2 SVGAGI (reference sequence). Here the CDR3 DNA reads TGTGCCAGCACTATAGAAGGGACAGCTGAAGCTTTCTTT. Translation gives CASTIEGTAEAFF.

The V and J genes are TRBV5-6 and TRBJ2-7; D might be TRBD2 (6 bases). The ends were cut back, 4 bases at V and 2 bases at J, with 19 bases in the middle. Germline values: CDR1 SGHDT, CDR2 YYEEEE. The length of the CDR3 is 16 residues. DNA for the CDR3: TGTGCCAGCAGCGGCTTAGCGGAGGGACGAACCTACGAGCAGTACTTC. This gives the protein CASSGLAEGRTYEQYF.

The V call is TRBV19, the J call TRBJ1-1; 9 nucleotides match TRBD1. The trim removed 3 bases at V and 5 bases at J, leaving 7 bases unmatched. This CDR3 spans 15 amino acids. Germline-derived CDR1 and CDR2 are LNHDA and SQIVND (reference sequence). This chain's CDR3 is CASSIEQGAKTEAFF. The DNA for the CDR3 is TGTGCCAGTAGTATCGAACAGGGGGCAAAAACTGAAGCTTTCTTT. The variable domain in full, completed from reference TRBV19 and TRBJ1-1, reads DGGITQSPKYLFRKEGQNVTLSCEQNLNHDAMYWYRQDPGQGLRLIYYSQIVNDFQKGDIAEGYSVSREKKESFPLTVTSAQKNPTAFYLCASSIEQGAKTEAFFGQGTRLTVV.

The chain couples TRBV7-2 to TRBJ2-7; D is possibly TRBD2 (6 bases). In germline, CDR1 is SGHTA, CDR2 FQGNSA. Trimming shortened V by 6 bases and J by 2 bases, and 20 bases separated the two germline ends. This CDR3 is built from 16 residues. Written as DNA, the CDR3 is TGTGCCAGCAGTTCCTGGGGACTGCCGTTTACCTACGAGCAGTACTTC. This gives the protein CASSSWGLPFTYEQYF. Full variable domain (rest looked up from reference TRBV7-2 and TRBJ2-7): GAGVSQSPSNKVTEKGKDVELRCDPISGHTALYWYRQSLGQGLEFLIYFQGNSAPDKSGLPSDRFSAERTGGSVSTLTIQRTQQEDSAVYLCASSSWGLPFTYEQYFGPGTRLTVT.